These 6 T cell receptor beta chains were sequenced from one sample in a study of beta chain features in type 1 diabetes (dated by TCRdb to 2017 to 2018). Library preparation employed the immunoSEQ multiplex PCR assay. The High Capacity cDNA Reverse Transcription Kit was used to reverse transcribe all of the isolated RNA, meaning that expressed TCRB transcripts were what got sequenced. TCRdb holds this immuneACCESS table with in-frame rearrangements only. Some clones are missing; in checked studies, unresolved V genes explain under half, and the rest has no known cause. Within this sample are some 500,000 clones, with 11% of them counted one time only. The top ten clones comprise less than 0.06% of the sample. Material for sequencing was naive CD4+ T cells from blood. The cell subset or site tag for this specimen amounts to: true naive CD4+ T cells. Source of these receptors: a woman between 18 and 29 years old in good health.

The CDR3: CASSFGRDYEQYV. The CDR3 region has the DNA TGTGCCAGCAGCTTTGGCAGGGACTACGAGCAGTACGTC. V gene TRBV7-2 combines with J gene TRBJ2-7, with a weak D call TRBD1 (5 bases). The CDR3 has 13 amino acids. Trimming stripped 3 bases from V and 3 bases from J, with 9 bases between. From germline, CDR1 is SGHTA and CDR2 FQGNSA.

This clone was counted a few times. This sequence joins TRBV7-3 and TRBJ2-3; D not certain. The V gene lost 4 bases and the J gene lost 7 bases, with 6 bases spanning the gap. CDR1 SGHTA and CDR2 FQGTGA come from the germline V gene. CDR3 length: 11 residues. CDR3 nucleotide sequence: TGTGCCAGCAGCTCGGGTTATACGCAGTATTTT. It codes for CASSSGYTQYF.

V usage is TRBV7-7 and J usage is TRBJ2-5; D uncertain. CDR3 length: 14 residues. The germline CDR1 and CDR2 sequences are SSHAT and FNYEAQ (reference sequence). V gave up 3 bases and J gave up 1 base, with 9 bases separating them. CDR3 sequence reads: CASSFGRSQETQYF. DNA of the CDR3: TGTGCCAGCAGCTTTGGACGGAGCCAAGAGACCCAGTACTTC.

This clone occurred a few times. The chain uses TRBV15 and TRBJ1-1; 9 bases agree with TRBD1. CDR1 is LNHNV, CDR2 YYDKDF, per germline (reference sequence). J gave up 10 bases and V 2 bases, and 5 bases lay outside the gene matches. The CDR3 sequence is 13 residues long. For the CDR3, the DNA is TGTGCCACCAGCAGAACCGGGACAGGGAGAGCTTTCTTT. Amino acid sequence: CATSRTGTGRAFF.

This clone was seen a handful of times. This rearrangement joins TRBV10-3 to TRBJ1-2; D is possibly TRBD1 (5 bases). The V gene's germline CDR1 is ENHRY and CDR2 SYGVKD. CDR3 length: 11 residues. Trimming removed 8 bases at V and 6 bases at J, with 10 bases between. Written as DNA, the CDR3 is TGTGCCATCTGGGTGGGGCATGGCTACACCTTC. Translating gives CAIWVGHGYTF.

This clone has just a few counts. The genes are TRBV18 and TRBJ2-1, with D tentatively TRBD1 (5 bases). The CDR3 is 15 residues long. Trimming took off 2 bases at V and 6 bases at J, with 14 bases between the two ends. Germline V gives CDR1 KGHSH, CDR2 LQKENI. The CDR3: CASSPVSQGGNEQFF. In DNA form, the CDR3 reads TGTGCCAGCTCACCAGTCTCCCAGGGCGGCAATGAGCAGTTCTTC.